This T cell receptor beta chain was found in a study of CD8 T cells in ankylosing spondylitis. With 5 bases removed from V and 5 bases from J, the gap between germline ends came to 8 bases. Looked up from germline, CDR1 is DFQATT and CDR2 is SNEGSKA (reference sequence). CDR3 length equals 11 residues. This clonotype has ten or more counts. Its specificity is not known. Study-wide points: A number of the motif variants had already been described in reactive arthritis synovial fluid and blood.

One entry per CDR3 protein results from TCRdb running MiXCR on the 5' RACE reads. Altogether 100,000 to 150,000 distinct CDR3 sequences are present, roughly an eighth being singletons, with the ten largest covering under 3%. The V gene is TRBV20-1, the J gene TRBJ2-3; the D gene is possibly TRBD2 (5 bases). Sequences were obtained from blood, either unsorted or a sorted T cell fraction (not recorded which). The clonotype comes from a female donor with ankylosing spondylitis or in good health (not recorded which). The CDR3: CSAEGRDTQYF. CDR3 nucleotide sequence: TGCAGTGCTGAAGGGAGAGATACGCAGTATTTT.